This TCR beta chain stems from a study of control samples from healthy donors and cancer patients. Generated by immunoSEQ multiplex PCR, the TCRdb table keeps only in-frame clones and is missing some. Here the sample spans roughly 40,000 clones, around four fifths being singletons. J was trimmed by 5 bases and V by 5 bases; bases with no gene match: 14. The CDR3 runs to 15 residues. Germline V lookup: CDR1 GTSNPN, CDR2 SVGIG (reference sequence). This clone was seen a single time. This sequence joins TRBV30 and TRBJ2-5, with 7 bases matching TRBD2. Sequenced material: blood. This receptor was obtained from a man aged 60-69 years in good health. The CDR3 sequence is CAWGDGGGSWETQYF. CDR3 coding DNA: TGTGCCTGGGGTGATGGGGGGGGGAGTTGGGAGACCCAGTACTTC.